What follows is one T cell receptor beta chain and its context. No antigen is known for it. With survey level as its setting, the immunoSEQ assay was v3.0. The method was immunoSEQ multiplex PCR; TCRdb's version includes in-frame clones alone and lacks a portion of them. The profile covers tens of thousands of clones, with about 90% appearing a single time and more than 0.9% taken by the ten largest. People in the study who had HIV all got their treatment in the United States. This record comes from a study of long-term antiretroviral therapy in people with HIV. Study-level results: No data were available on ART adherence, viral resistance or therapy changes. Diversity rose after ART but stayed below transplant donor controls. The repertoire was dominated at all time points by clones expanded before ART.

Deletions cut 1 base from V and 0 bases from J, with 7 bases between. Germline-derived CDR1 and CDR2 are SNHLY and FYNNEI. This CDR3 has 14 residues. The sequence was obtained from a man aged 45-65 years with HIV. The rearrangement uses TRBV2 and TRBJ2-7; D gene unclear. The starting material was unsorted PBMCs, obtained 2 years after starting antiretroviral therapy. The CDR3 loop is CASSEELSSYEQYF. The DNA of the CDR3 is TGTGCCAGCAGTGAAGAACTGAGCTCCTACGAGCAGTACTTC.